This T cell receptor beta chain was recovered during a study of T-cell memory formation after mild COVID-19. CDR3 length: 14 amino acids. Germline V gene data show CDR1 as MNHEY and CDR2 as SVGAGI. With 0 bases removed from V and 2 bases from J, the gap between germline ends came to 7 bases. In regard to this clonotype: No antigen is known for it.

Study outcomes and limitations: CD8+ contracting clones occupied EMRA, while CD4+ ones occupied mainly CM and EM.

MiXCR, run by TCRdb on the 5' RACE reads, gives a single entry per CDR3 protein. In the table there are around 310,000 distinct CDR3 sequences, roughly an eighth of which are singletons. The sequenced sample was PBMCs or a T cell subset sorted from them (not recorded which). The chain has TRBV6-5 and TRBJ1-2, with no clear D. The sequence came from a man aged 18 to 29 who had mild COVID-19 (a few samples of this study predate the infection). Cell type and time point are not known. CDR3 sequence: CASSYSSLNYGYTF. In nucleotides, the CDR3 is TGTGCCAGCAGTTACTCGAGTCTAAACTATGGCTACACCTTC.